The 14 T cell receptor beta chains below come from one sample, sequenced in a study of blood T cell repertoires in COVID-19. The protocol was immunoSEQ multiplex PCR, while the TCRdb copy is restricted to in-frame clones and leaves out a portion. In the table there are a few hundred thousand clones, 80% to 90% of which are singletons. Sequencing was performed on peripheral blood. The origin of the receptors is a young man with active or convalescent COVID-19.

The chain combines TRBV7-8 with TRBJ1-1; D unresolved. Germline-derived CDR1 and CDR2 are SGHVS and FQNEAQ. V lost 1 base to trimming and J lost 8 bases, with 14 bases between them. The CDR3 spans 14 residues. In DNA, the CDR3 is TGTGCCAGCAGCTTAGTGGGTGGGCAGAGCGAAGCTTTCTTT. It encodes CASSLVGGQSEAFF.

The chain carries TRBV24-1 and TRBJ1-3, with no clear D. Germline V gives CDR1 KGHDR, CDR2 SFDVKD. This CDR3 contains 11 residues. Trimming shortened V by 5 bases and J by 7 bases, and 5 bases separated the two germline ends. The CDR3 sequence is CATSAGNTIYF. The DNA of the CDR3 is TGTGCCACCAGTGCGGGGAACACCATATATTTT.

The chain is built from TRBV7-9 and TRBJ2-3; TRBD1 might be the D (6 bases). The germline V gene has CDR1 SEHNR and CDR2 FQNEAQ (reference sequence). The V and J ends lost 7 bases and 3 bases respectively, with 14 bases between them. The CDR3 covers 14 residues. The CDR3 reads CASNLRGQTDTQYF. The CDR3, as DNA: TGTGCCAGCAACCTCAGGGGCCAAACAGATACGCAGTATTTT. The full variable domain, rest sourced from reference TRBV7-9 and TRBJ2-3, is DTGVSQNPRHKITKRGQNVTFRCDPISEHNRLYWYRQTLGQGPEFLTYFQNEAQLEKSRLLSDRFSAERPKGSFSTLEIQRTEQGDSAMYLCASNLRGQTDTQYFGPGTRLTVL.

V and J are TRBV27 and TRBJ2-7; 7 nucleotides match TRBD2. The CDR3 has 13 amino acids. J gave up 6 bases and V 0 bases, and 2 bases lay outside the gene matches. CDR1 MNHEY and CDR2 SMNVEV come from the germline V gene (reference sequence). Here the CDR3 DNA reads TGTGCCAGCAGTTTATCGGGGGGGTTCGAGCAGTACTTC. It is translated as CASSLSGGFEQYF.

In its sample, this clone was seen a few times. V and J are TRBV19 and TRBJ1-5; 10 nucleotides line up with TRBD1. Germline CDR1 is LNHDA and CDR2 is SQIVND (reference sequence). The CDR3 has 15 residues. V shed 7 bases and J 7 bases; nucleotides not matched to a gene: 10. CDR3 bases: TGTGCCAGTACAGCCGGGACAGGGGAGTGGCAGCCCCAGCATTTT. Protein product: CASTAGTGEWQPQHF.

A few counts support this clone. As DNA, the CDR3 is TGTGCCAGCAGTCCGACCCTAGCGGGAGAAGGGGCTGAGCAGTTCTTC. Translating gives CASSPTLAGEGAEQFF. J is TRBJ2-1 and V is TRBV6-4; 10 positions agree with TRBD2. CDR3 size: 16 residues. Germline lookup yields CDR1 MRHNA and CDR2 SNTAGT. V dropped 5 bases and J dropped 9; count of bases not matched to a gene: 13.

The V gene is TRBV28, the J gene TRBJ2-4, with 7 bases fitting TRBD1. The V and J ends lost 5 bases and 5 bases, in that order; junction bases with no gene match: 3. CDR1 and CDR2 from the germline V gene are MDHEN and SYDVKM. This CDR3 contains 13 residues. The CDR3 DNA sequence: TGTGCCAGCAGTCCTGGGACAGAAAACATTCAGTACTTC. It yields the protein CASSPGTENIQYF.

The genes are TRBV7-6 and TRBJ2-1; D remains ambiguous. The CDR3 spans 15 residues. Trimming took off 1 base at V and 2 bases at J, with 9 bases between the two ends. Germline V gene lookup returns CDR1 SGHVS and CDR2 FNYEAQ. In DNA, the CDR3 is TGTGCCAGCAGCTTAGTGGCCAACACCTACAATGAGCAGTTCTTC. It specifies CASSLVANTYNEQFF. Full variable domain (remainder filled in from reference TRBV7-6 and TRBJ2-1): GAGVSQSPRYKVTKRGQDVALRCDPISGHVSLYWYRQALGQGPEFLTYFNYEAQQDKSGLPNDRFSAERPEGSISTLTIQRTEQRDSAMYRCASSLVANTYNEQFFGPGTRLTVL.

This clone was recorded once. The chain joins TRBV30 to TRBJ1-4; 8 positions match TRBD1. The CDR3 is made up of 15 amino acids. J lost 4 bases, V lost 0 bases, and 4 bases had no gene match. From germline, CDR1 is GTSNPN and CDR2 SVGIG (reference sequence). In nucleotides, the CDR3 is TGTGCCTGGAGTGTTGGACAGGGTGGTAATGAAAAACTGTTTTTT. It codes for CAWSVGQGGNEKLFF.

The J gene is TRBJ2-2, the V gene TRBV7-7; 10 nucleotides align to TRBD1. J was trimmed by 6 bases and V by 5 bases; bases with no gene match: 6. Germline CDR1 SSHAT, CDR2 FNYEAQ (reference sequence). The CDR3 is made up of 15 amino acids. CDR3 coding DNA: TGTGCCAGCAGCCCGGACAGGGGGGGGCCCGGGGAGCTGTTTTTT. This encodes CASSPDRGGPGELFF. Full variable domain (outside the CDR3, taken from reference TRBV7-7 and TRBJ2-2): GAGVSQSPRYKVTKRGQDVTLRCDPISSHATLYWYQQALGQGPEFLTYFNYEAQPDKSGLPSDRFSAERPEGSISTLTIQRTEQRDSAMYRCASSPDRGGPGELFFGEGSRLTVL.

The CDR3: CASSTYRGAKADTQYF. In DNA, the CDR3 is TGTGCCAGCAGCACATACAGGGGTGCTAAGGCAGATACGCAGTATTTT. The chain joins TRBV7-6 to TRBJ2-3; 7 nucleotides match TRBD1. CDR1 and CDR2 from the germline V gene are SGHVS and FNYEAQ. CDR3 size: 16 residues. Unmatched junction bases numbered 12, after V lost 5 bases and J lost 4 bases.

The chain is built from TRBV28 and TRBJ2-3, with a tentative D call TRBD2 (5 bases). The CDR3 has 14 amino acids. V dropped 5 bases and J dropped 3 bases, with 12 bases sitting between them. Germline V gives CDR1 MDHEN, CDR2 SYDVKM. The CDR3 protein is CASSGRPGTDTQYF. Here the CDR3 DNA reads TGTGCCAGCAGTGGGCGGCCGGGGACAGATACGCAGTATTTT.

The chain uses TRBV4-3 and TRBJ1-1; TRBD1 aligns across 7 bases. The germline V gene has CDR1 LGHNA and CDR2 YSLEER. After removal of 0 bases from V and 12 bases from J, the junction contained 7 bases not matched to a gene. The CDR3 totals 13 residues. The CDR3 DNA reads TGCGCCAGCAGCCAAGATAGGGACAGCAGTACTTTCTTT. Protein sequence: CASSQDRDSSTFF.

This clone appeared a single time. This chain uses TRBV30 with TRBJ1-2; tentative D call: TRBD1 (6 bases). Trimming shortened V by 4 bases and J by 0 bases, and 12 bases separated the two germline ends. Germline V gene sequence: CDR1 GTSNPN, CDR2 SVGIG (reference sequence). CDR3 length equals 14 residues. The CDR3 protein is CAWNQQGANYGYTF. CDR3 bases: TGTGCCTGGAACCAACAGGGTGCTAACTATGGCTACACCTTC.